The clone carrying this TCR beta chain was seen more than once but under ten times. Its antigen is still unknown. All the donors were Caucasian adults who lived in Nashville, Tennessee. Authors' data handling: Filtering of immunoSEQ junctional sequences could not match full-length read filtering. Repertoires were generated with immunoSEQ multiplex PCR, while TCRdb's copy carries only in-frame clones and drops some. Clone size and the V and J calls come from that table; the DNA yielded D and trimming. Of about 1.1 million clones listed, about 80% are singletons. This entry comes from a study of shared clonotypes between healthy human individuals. Study-wide points: Between several donors, naive CD4 clonotypes were shared at a level of around 4.9%. Among donors, sharing of clonotypes was expected to be affected by sequencing depth.

Trimming removed 2 bases from V and 7 bases from J, with 11 bases in between. Per the germline V gene, CDR1 is MNHNS and CDR2 is SASEGT. The CDR3 runs 13 residues. Sequenced input: memory CD4+ T cells from PBMCs. The subset was: CD45RA-negative fraction. This chain connects TRBV6-1 to TRBJ1-2; D is ambiguous. The receptor's source is a young man in good health. Some clones in this sample may be carry-over from other donors' samples. CDR3 residues: CASSEYRVSGYTF. The CDR3, as DNA: TGTGCCAGCAGTGAATATAGGGTTAGTGGCTACACCTTC.